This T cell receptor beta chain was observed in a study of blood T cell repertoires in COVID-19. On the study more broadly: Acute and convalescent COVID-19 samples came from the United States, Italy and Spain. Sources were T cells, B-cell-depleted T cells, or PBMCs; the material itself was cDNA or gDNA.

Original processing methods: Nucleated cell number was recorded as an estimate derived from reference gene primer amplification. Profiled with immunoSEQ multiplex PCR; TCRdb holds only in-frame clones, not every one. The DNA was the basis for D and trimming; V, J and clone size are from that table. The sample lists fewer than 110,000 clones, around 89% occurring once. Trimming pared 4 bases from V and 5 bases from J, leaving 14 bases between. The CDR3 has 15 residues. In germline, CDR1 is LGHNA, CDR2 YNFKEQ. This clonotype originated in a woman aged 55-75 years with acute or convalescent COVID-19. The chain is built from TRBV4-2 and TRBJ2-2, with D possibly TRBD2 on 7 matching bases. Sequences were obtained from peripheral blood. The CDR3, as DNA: TGTGCCAGCAGCCTTCACGAGGGGGGGACCGGGGAGCTGTTTTTT. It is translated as CASSLHEGGTGELFF.